The 19 T cell receptor beta chains given below trace back to one sample, sequenced in a study of control samples from healthy donors and cancer patients. The data were produced by immunoSEQ multiplex PCR, yet TCRdb's version contains in-frame clones alone and is incomplete. The sample shows 10,000 to 15,000 clones, approximately 93% of them seen only once. Sequencing input: PBMCs. The receptors here all came from a man older than 75 with lung cancer.

The chain has TRBV27 and TRBJ2-7; 7 bases are shared with TRBD1. The CDR3 contains 14 residues. With 10 bases clipped from V and 5 bases from J, the junction kept 14 bases outside the gene matches. Germline values: CDR1 MNHEY, CDR2 SMNVEV (reference sequence). CDR3 sequence: CATRGGYPSNEQYF. CDR3 DNA: TGTGCCACCCGAGGGGGCTATCCTAGCAACGAGCAGTACTTC.

This chain joins TRBV5-8 and TRBJ1-1, with D hard to call. Trimming pared 2 bases from V and 1 base from J, leaving 12 bases between. The V gene's germline CDR1 is SGHTS and CDR2 YDEGEE. The CDR3 extends over 15 amino acids. As DNA, the CDR3 is TGTGCCAGCAGCTTAGGCGCCTTTCGGAACACTGAAGCTTTCTTT. It yields the protein CASSLGAFRNTEAFF.

The chain links TRBV7-2 to TRBJ1-2; 8 positions match TRBD1. The CDR3 extends over 15 amino acids. Looked up from germline, CDR1 is SGHTA and CDR2 is FQGNSA. The V and J ends lost 0 bases and 8 bases, in that order; junction bases with no gene match: 8. The CDR3 DNA reads as TGTGCCAGCAGCTTAGCCTCCAGGGGGCCGGACGGCTACACCTTC. Protein product: CASSLASRGPDGYTF. Full variable domain (remainder filled in from reference TRBV7-2 and TRBJ1-2): GAGVSQSPSNKVTEKGKDVELRCDPISGHTALYWYRQSLGQGLEFLIYFQGNSAPDKSGLPSDRFSAERTGGSVSTLTIQRTQQEDSAVYLCASSLASRGPDGYTFGSGTRLTVV.

The rearrangement links TRBV28 to TRBJ2-5; TRBD2 is a possible D gene (5 bases). The germline gives CDR1 MDHEN, CDR2 SYDVKM. The V end was cut by 9 bases, the J end by 5 bases, with 19 bases between. The CDR3 has 14 residues. CDR3 residues: CASGRGPPTETQYF. CDR3 coding DNA: TGTGCCAGTGGGAGAGGCCCGCCGACGGAGACCCAGTACTTC.

The chain is built from TRBV5-4 and TRBJ2-7; tentatively, D is TRBD1 (6 bases). CDR3 length equals 13 residues. V was trimmed by 1 base and J by 7 bases, leaving 12 bases between them. Germline CDR1 reads SGHNT; CDR2 reads YYREEE (reference sequence). In DNA form, the CDR3 reads TGTGCCAGCAGCTTGTACAGGGCTGAAGAGCAGTACGTC. This encodes CASSLYRAEEQYV.

The chain uses TRBV7-2 and TRBJ1-5; 9 bases are a match to TRBD1. The CDR3 is 14 amino acids. Germline CDR1 SGHTA, CDR2 FQGNSA. V trimming: 5 bases; J trimming: 4 bases; junction bases outside the gene matches: 3. The CDR3 DNA reads as TGTGCCAGCAGCCCGACAGGGGGGAATCAGCCCCAGCATTTT. The encoded protein is CASSPTGGNQPQHF.

The chain uses TRBV7-2 and TRBJ2-1, with TRBD2 matching 9 bases. V gave up 4 bases and J gave up 3 bases; unmatched junction bases: 4. CDR3 size: 15 residues. CDR1 is SGHTA, CDR2 FQGNSA, per germline. CDR3 protein: CASSSTRGGYNEQFF. The CDR3 DNA reads as TGTGCCAGCAGCTCGACGCGGGGGGGCTACAATGAGCAGTTCTTC.

The V and J genes are TRBV7-9 and TRBJ1-3; TRBD1 is a possible D gene (6 bases). Between the trimmed V and J ends, which lost 0 bases and 1 base, there was a span of 16 bases. The CDR3 totals 18 residues. Germline loops: CDR1 SEHNR, CDR2 FQNEAQ (reference sequence). Here the CDR3 DNA reads TGTGCCAGCAGCTTAGCGCTTTCTTTAGGGGGGTCTGGAAACACCATATATTTT. This gives the protein CASSLALSLGGSGNTIYF.

The V and J genes are TRBV3-1 (or the pseudogene TRBV3-2) and TRBJ2-2, with TRBD2 as a possible D gene (6 bases). Germline values: CDR1 LGHDT, CDR2 YNNKEL (reference sequence). V was pared by 4 bases and J by 8 bases, with 20 bases between. The CDR3 runs 16 residues. The chain's CDR3 is CASSPFGGGSGGELFF. The CDR3 nucleotides are TGTGCCAGCAGCCCCTTCGGGGGAGGCTCTGGTGGGGAGCTGTTTTTT.

The chain links TRBV6-5 to TRBJ1-1, with D possibly TRBD1 on 5 matching bases. Per germline, CDR1 MNHEY and CDR2 SVGAGI. V gave up 2 bases and J gave up 6 bases, with 10 bases separating them. The CDR3 spans 13 residues. CDR3 amino acids: CASSYRGTAEAFF. The CDR3 DNA follows: TGTGCCAGCAGTTACCGGGGGACTGCTGAAGCTTTCTTT.

V usage is TRBV19 and J usage is TRBJ2-7; D gene uncertain. Germline CDR1 and CDR2: LNHDA and SQIVND (reference sequence). V was clipped by 6 bases and J by 3 bases, with 12 bases between them. The CDR3 extends over 13 amino acids. CDR3 nucleotides: TGTGCCAGTAGAGCCCCCTGGGACTACGAGCAGTACTTC. It is translated as CASRAPWDYEQYF.

The chain is built from TRBV5-1 and TRBJ1-2, with D unclear. Trimming shortened V by 0 bases and J by 6 bases, and 6 bases separated the two germline ends. The CDR3 covers 12 residues. Germline V lookup: CDR1 SGHRS, CDR2 YFSETQ. CDR3 in amino acids: CASSLAGDGYTF. The CDR3 bases are TGCGCCAGCAGCTTGGCCGGTGATGGCTACACCTTC.

V gene TRBV2 combines with J gene TRBJ1-4; the D is unclear. The germline V gene encodes CDR1 SNHLY and CDR2 FYNNEI. Trimming stripped 10 bases from V and 4 bases from J, with 16 bases between. The CDR3 covers 14 residues. CDR3 nucleotides: TGTGCCACAAAAGGGTGGCGGAATAATGAAAAACTGTTTTTT. Its protein is CATKGWRNNEKLFF.

The CDR3 here is CASSYSRRLANQPQHF. The DNA of the CDR3 is TGTGCCAGCAGTTACTCCCGCAGGTTGGCCAATCAGCCCCAGCATTTT. V gene TRBV6-2 or TRBV6-3 combines with J gene TRBJ1-5; D is unresolved. Germline loops: CDR1 MNHEY, CDR2 SVGEGT. The CDR3 has 16 amino acids. Between the trimmed V and J ends, which lost 0 bases and 3 bases, there was a span of 12 bases.

In this sample, this clone turned up a few times. The CDR3 coding sequence is TGTGCCAGCAGTGTCGACAGGGTCTATAATTCACCCCTCCACTTT. It specifies CASSVDRVYNSPLHF. The chain combines TRBV27 with TRBJ1-6, with 7 bases fitting TRBD1. Germline loops: CDR1 MNHEY, CDR2 SMNVEV (reference sequence). The CDR3 is 15 amino acids. Trimming cost V 5 bases and J 3 bases; bases outside gene matches: 4.

This rearrangement joins TRBV5-1 to TRBJ1-3; D remains unclear. V was pared by 0 bases and J by 3 bases, with 7 bases between. The CDR3 contains 14 residues. Germline CDR1 and CDR2: SGHRS and YFSETQ. The CDR3 DNA reads TGCGCCAGCAGCTTGGCCGGTAGTGGAAACACCATATATTTT. Protein product: CASSLAGSGNTIYF.

The chain joins TRBV6-5 to TRBJ2-7; TRBD1 might be the D (6 bases). Trimming stripped 6 bases from V and 2 bases from J, with 17 bases between. CDR1 is MNHEY and CDR2 is SVGAGI in the germline V gene. This CDR3 is 15 amino acids long. CDR3 protein: CASRSPGTPTYEQYF. As DNA, the CDR3 is TGTGCCAGCAGATCCCCCGGGACACCGACCTACGAGCAGTACTTC.

The chain couples TRBV2 to TRBJ1-5; unclear D gene. In germline, CDR1 is SNHLY, CDR2 FYNNEI. The CDR3 length is 13 residues. Trimming stripped 3 bases from V and 6 bases from J, with 9 bases between. CDR3 loop: CASSDTPGQPQHF. The CDR3 nucleotides read TGTGCCAGCAGTGACACGCCGGGTCAGCCCCAGCATTTT.

The chain uses TRBV12-3 or TRBV12-4 and TRBJ1-1; D is unclear. The V and J ends lost 2 bases and 1 base respectively, with 5 bases between them. This CDR3 has 13 amino acids. Here the CDR3 DNA reads TGTGCCAGCAGTTTACAAGGGAACACTGAAGCTTTCTTT. Its protein is CASSLQGNTEAFF.